Reported below is one T cell receptor (beta chain). The sample originates from a study of blood T cell repertoires in COVID-19. About the research overall: Donors in the United States, Italy and Spain gave samples during acute or convalescent COVID-19. T cells, B-cell-depleted T cells, or PBMCs supplied cDNA or gDNA.

Here immunoSEQ multiplex PCR was the method, and the copy in TCRdb shows in-frame clones only, minus some. There are nearly 100,000 clones in the sample; roughly 90% occur only once, and 1.5% to 2% lies in the top ten. This TCR came from a man at least 80 years old with acute or convalescent COVID-19. The sequencing sample was made of peripheral blood.

The DNA for the CDR3 is TGTGCCAGCACCCCGGGACGAAGCGGGAGTGACTACAATGAGCAGTTCTTC. Its protein is CASTPGRSGSDYNEQFF. The chain has TRBV7-9 and TRBJ2-1, with TRBD2 identical over 8 bases. The germline V gene has CDR1 SEHNR and CDR2 FQNEAQ (reference sequence). V was pared by 7 bases and J by 3 bases, with 14 bases of the junction left unmatched. The CDR3 consists of 17 residues.